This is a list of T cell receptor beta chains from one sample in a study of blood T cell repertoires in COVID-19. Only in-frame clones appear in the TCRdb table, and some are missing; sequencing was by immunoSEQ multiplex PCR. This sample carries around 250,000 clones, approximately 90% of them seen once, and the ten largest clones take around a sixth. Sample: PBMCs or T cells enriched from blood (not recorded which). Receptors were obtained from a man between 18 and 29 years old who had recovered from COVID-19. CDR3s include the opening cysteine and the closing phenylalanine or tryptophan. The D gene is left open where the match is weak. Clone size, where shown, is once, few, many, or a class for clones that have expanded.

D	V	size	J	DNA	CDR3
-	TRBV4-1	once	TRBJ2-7	TGCGCCAGCAGCCAAGATCGCTCCTACGAGCAGTACTTC	CASSQDRSYEQYF
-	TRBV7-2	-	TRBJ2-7	TGTGCCAGCAGCCCTCGTTGGGGTAGGGGTTATGAGCAGTACTTC	CASSPRWGRGYEQYF
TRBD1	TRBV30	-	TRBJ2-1	TGTGCCTGGATGGGACAGGGTCTCTACAATGAGCAGTTCTTC	CAWMGQGLYNEQFF
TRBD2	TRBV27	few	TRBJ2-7	TGTGCCAGCAGTAGCCTAGCGGGAACTTCCTACGAGCAGTACTTC	CASSSLAGTSYEQYF
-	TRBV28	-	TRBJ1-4	TGTGCCAGCAAAACCGGGGGATATGAAAAACTGTTTTTT	CASKTGGYEKLFF
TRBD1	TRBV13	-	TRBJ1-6	TGTGCCAGCAGACTATGGGACAGGGGCGTGGCTTCACCCCTCCACTTT	CASRLWDRGVASPLHF
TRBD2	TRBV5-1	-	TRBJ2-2	TGCGCCAGCAGCAGCGGACTAGCGGGAGTGAACACCGGGGAGCTGTTTTTT	CASSSGLAGVNTGELFF
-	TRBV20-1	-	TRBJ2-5	TGCAGTGCTAGTATACGGGATCAAGAGACCCAGTACTTC	CSASIRDQETQYF
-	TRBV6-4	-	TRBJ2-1	TGTGCCAGCAGTAAAGCGGCGAGCTCCTACAATGAGCAGTTCTTC	CASSKAASSYNEQFF
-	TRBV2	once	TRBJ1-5	TGTGCCAGCAGTGCCCAGGGGCAGCAGCCCCAGCATTTT	CASSAQGQQPQHF
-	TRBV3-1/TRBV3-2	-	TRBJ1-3	TGTGCCAGCAGCCATGGGCCCTCCATCGCTGGAAACACCATATATTTT	CASSHGPSIAGNTIYF
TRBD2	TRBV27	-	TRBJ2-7	TGTGCCAGCAGACCTCCGGGACTAGCGGACTACGAGCAGTACTTC	CASRPPGLADYEQYF
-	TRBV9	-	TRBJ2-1	TGTGCCAGCAGCGCCCCTTCTAGCGAATCCTACAATGAGCAGTTCTTC	CASSAPSSESYNEQFF
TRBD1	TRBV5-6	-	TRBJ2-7	TGTGCCAGCAGCTCCTGGTGGGACAGGGTTTTGAACGAGCAGTACTTC	CASSSWWDRVLNEQYF
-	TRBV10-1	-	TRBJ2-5	TGCGCCAGCAGTGCGTCTAGTGAGACCCAGTACTTC	CASSASSETQYF
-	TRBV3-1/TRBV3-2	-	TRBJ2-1	TGTGCCAGCAGCCAAGATGGCATCCATGAGCAGTTCTTC	CASSQDGIHEQFF
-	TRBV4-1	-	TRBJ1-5	TGCGCCAGCAGCCCTCGTGTGTATCAGCCCCAGCATTTT	CASSPRVYQPQHF
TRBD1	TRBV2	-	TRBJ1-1	TGTGCCAGCAGGGGACAGGGGTCGGTGACAGTTCGGGGCACTGAAGCTTTCTTT	CASRGQGSVTVRGTEAFF
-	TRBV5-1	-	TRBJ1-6	TGCGCCAGCACACCCGGCGAGGGTTCACCCCTCCACTTT	CASTPGEGSPLHF
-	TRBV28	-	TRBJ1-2	TGTGCCAGCAGAGTAGGCGCGGCAGAACGTGGCTACACCTTC	CASRVGAAERGYTF
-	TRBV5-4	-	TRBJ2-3	TGTGCCAGCAGCTCACAGGGTTCAGATACGCAGTATTTT	CASSSQGSDTQYF
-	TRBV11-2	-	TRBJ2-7	TGTGCCAGCAGCTTAGGGCGGTACGAGCAGTACTTC	CASSLGRYEQYF
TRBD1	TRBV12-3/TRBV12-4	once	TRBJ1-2	TGTGCCAGCAGAGACTCGACAGGGGGTGGCTACACCTTC	CASRDSTGGGYTF
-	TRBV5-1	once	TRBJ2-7	TGCGCCAGCAGCTTGGCTGGCCTCACCTACGAGCAGTACTTC	CASSLAGLTYEQYF
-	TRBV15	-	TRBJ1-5	TGTGCCACCAGCAGAGAGCTCGAGGGGGTGGCCCAGCATTTT	CATSRELEGVAQHF
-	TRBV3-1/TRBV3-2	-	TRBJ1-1	TGTGCCAGCAGCCCCGGACAGCCGAACACTGAAGCTTTCTTT	CASSPGQPNTEAFF
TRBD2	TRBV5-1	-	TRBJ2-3	TGCGCCAGCAGCCAGGGAGCGGGAGGGCGAGATACGCAGTATTTT	CASSQGAGGRDTQYF
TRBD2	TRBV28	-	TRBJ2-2	TGTGCCAGCAGTTTTATGTCGGCCCTTTCTAGCGGGAGGTGGTACACCGGGGAGCTGTTTTTT	CASSFMSALSSGRWYTGELFF
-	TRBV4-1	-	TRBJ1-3	TGCGCCAGCAGCCAAGTGGTGGGGGCTGCCTCATCTGGAAACACCATATATTTT	CASSQVVGAASSGNTIYF
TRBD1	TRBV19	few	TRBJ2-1	TGTGCCAGTACTTACGGACAGGCAAATAATGAGCAGTTCTTC	CASTYGQANNEQFF
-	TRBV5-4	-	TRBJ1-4	TGTGCCAGCAGCCCGGGGGGGCTTGCTAATGAAAAACTGTTTTTT	CASSPGGLANEKLFF
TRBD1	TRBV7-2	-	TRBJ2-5	TGTGCCAGCAGTCCGGGACAGGGGGTTTCCTGGGGGACCCAGTACTTC	CASSPGQGVSWGTQYF
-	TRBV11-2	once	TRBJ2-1	TGTGCCAGCAGCTTAGGGAGTACTATTCGTTATGAGCAGTTCTTC	CASSLGSTIRYEQFF
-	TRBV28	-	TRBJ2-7	TGTGCCAGCACCTCCCTTGGGACACGACCCTACGAGCAGTACTTC	CASTSLGTRPYEQYF
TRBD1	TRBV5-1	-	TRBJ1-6	TGCGCCAGCACCGGACAGGATAATTCACCCCTCCACTTT	CASTGQDNSPLHF
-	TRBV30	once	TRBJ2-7	TGTGCCTGGAGTGTCTCCGGCCAGGGTTATCACGAGCAGTACTTC	CAWSVSGQGYHEQYF
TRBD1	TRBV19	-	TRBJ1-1	TGTGCCAGTGTAGGACAGGGGAGGAACACTGAAGCTTTCTTT	CASVGQGRNTEAFF
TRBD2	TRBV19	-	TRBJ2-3	TGTGCCAGTAGTATGTTACTAGCGGGGGGGCGAGATACGCAGTATTTT	CASSMLLAGGRDTQYF
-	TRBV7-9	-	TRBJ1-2	TGTGCCAGCAGTTTGGGCGGGTCCTATGGCTACACCTTC	CASSLGGSYGYTF
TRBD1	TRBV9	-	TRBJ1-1	TGTGCCAGCAGCGCAGAGAGGACAGGGATGGGTGAAGCTTTCTTT	CASSAERTGMGEAFF
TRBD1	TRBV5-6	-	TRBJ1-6	TGTGCCAGCAGCTTGGATCCAGGGGGCCATTCACCCCTCCACTTT	CASSLDPGGHSPLHF
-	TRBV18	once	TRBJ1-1	TGTGCCAGCTCACCACTGACAGAGAACACTGAAGCTTTCTTT	CASSPLTENTEAFF
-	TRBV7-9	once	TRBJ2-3	TGTGCCAGCAGCTTATTTCCGGGAGCCACAGATACGCAGTATTTT	CASSLFPGATDTQYF
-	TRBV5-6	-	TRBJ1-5	TGTGCCAGCAGCTTCGGTGAGCGTAGCAATCAGCCCCAGCATTTT	CASSFGERSNQPQHF
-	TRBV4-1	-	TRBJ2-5	TGCGCCAGCAGCCGCATGACGGGAGAGACCCAGTACTTC	CASSRMTGETQYF
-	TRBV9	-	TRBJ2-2	TGTGCCAGCAGCCCCCAGGGGACCGGGGAGCTGTTTTTT	CASSPQGTGELFF
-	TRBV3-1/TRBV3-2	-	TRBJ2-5	TGTGCCAGCAGCCAAGAACCCCTACGGGAGACCCAGTACTTC	CASSQEPLRETQYF
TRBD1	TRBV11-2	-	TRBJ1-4	TGTGCCAGCAGCTTAGGGGCCTGGACAGGGATAGGTGAAAAACTGTTTTTT	CASSLGAWTGIGEKLFF
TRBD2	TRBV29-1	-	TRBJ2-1	TGCAGCGTTGACAGCGGGAGTTACATTGAGCAGTTCTTC	CSVDSGSYIEQFF
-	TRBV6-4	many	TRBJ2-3	TGTGCCAGCAGTTCAACCGGGACTAGCACAGATACGCAGTATTTT	CASSSTGTSTDTQYF